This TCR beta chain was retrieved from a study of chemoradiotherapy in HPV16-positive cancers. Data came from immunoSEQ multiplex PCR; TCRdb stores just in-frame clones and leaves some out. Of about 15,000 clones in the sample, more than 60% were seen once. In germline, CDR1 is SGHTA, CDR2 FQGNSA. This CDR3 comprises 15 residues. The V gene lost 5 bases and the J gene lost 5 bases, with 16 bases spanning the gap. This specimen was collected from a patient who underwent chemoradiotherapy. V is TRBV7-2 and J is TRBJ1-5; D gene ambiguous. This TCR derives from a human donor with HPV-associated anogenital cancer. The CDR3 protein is CASSIIPVVDQPQHF. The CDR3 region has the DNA TGTGCCAGCAGCATAATACCCGTTGTCGATCAGCCCCAGCATTTT. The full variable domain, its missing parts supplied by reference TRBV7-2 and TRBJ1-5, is GAGVSQSPSNKVTEKGKDVELRCDPISGHTALYWYRQSLGQGLEFLIYFQGNSAPDKSGLPSDRFSAERTGGSVSTLTIQRTQQEDSAVYLCASSIIPVVDQPQHFGDGTRLSIL.